These 20 T cell receptor beta chains originate from one sample sequenced in a study of T-cell reconstitution after alpha-beta-depleted transplantation in children. Preparation of the TCRbeta library was carried out with unique molecular identifiers. One entry per CDR3 protein results from TCRdb running MiXCR on the PCR reads. The data show 450,000 to 600,000 distinct CDR3 sequences, roughly 18% seen once. Sequencing was performed on PBMCs from the stem cell graft donor, taken from the stem cell graft. All receptors derive from a human donor who donated a stem cell graft to a child with acute lymphoblastic leukemia.

The DNA of the CDR3 is TGTGCCAGCAGCTTAGCCCAAGGGGAGATCCAGTACTTC. Protein sequence: CASSLAQGEIQYF. The chain has TRBV7-9 and TRBJ2-4; perhaps D is TRBD1 or TRBD2 (5 bases each). V gave up 0 bases and J gave up 13 bases, with 13 bases separating them. Germline loops: CDR1 SEHNR, CDR2 FQNEAQ (reference sequence). The CDR3 loop spans 13 amino acids.

The chain uses TRBV5-1 and TRBJ2-2; perhaps D is TRBD1 or TRBD2 (5 bases each). Trimming left V 3 bases short and J 2 bases short, with 8 bases between. The germline V gene has CDR1 SGHRS and CDR2 YFSETQ. This CDR3 has 14 amino acids. CDR3 sequence: CASSWGFNTGELFF. CDR3 nucleotide sequence: TGCGCCAGCAGCTGGGGGTTTAACACCGGGGAGCTGTTTTTT.

This clonotype was detected a few times. The CDR3 here is CATSSAGSTDTQYF. Here the CDR3 DNA reads TGTGCCACCAGTTCGGCAGGGAGCACAGATACGCAGTATTTT. J is TRBJ2-3 and V is TRBV24-1; D perhaps matches TRBD1 (5 bases). In germline, CDR1 is KGHDR, CDR2 SFDVKD. The CDR3 is made up of 14 amino acids. Trimming removed 6 bases from V and 0 bases from J, with 9 bases in between.

The gene calls are TRBV20-1 and TRBJ2-1, with TRBD2 matching over 7 bases. Per the germline V gene, CDR1 is DFQATT and CDR2 is SNEGSKA (reference sequence). This CDR3 comprises 15 residues. The ends lost 0 bases at V and 7 bases at J; junction bases unmatched: 9. CDR3 amino acids: CSARDVGGPSNEQFF. Here the CDR3 DNA reads TGCAGTGCTAGAGATGTGGGAGGGCCCTCTAATGAGCAGTTCTTC.

This clonotype has more than one count but fewer than ten. The chain has TRBV7-9 and TRBJ1-1, with D perhaps matching TRBD1 (5 bases). The CDR3 is 17 residues long. Per the germline V gene, CDR1 is SEHNR and CDR2 is FQNEAQ (reference sequence). The germline V and J ends were trimmed by 0 bases and 0 bases, with 14 bases remaining between them. DNA of the CDR3: TGTGCCAGCAGCTTAGCTGCGGTATTGACAGTGAACACTGAAGCTTTCTTT. Translated: CASSLAAVLTVNTEAFF.

The chain uses TRBV19 and TRBJ2-6, with TRBD1 identical over 8 bases. Per the germline V gene, CDR1 is LNHDA and CDR2 is SQIVND (reference sequence). The CDR3 sequence is 16 residues long. J gave up 0 bases and V 10 bases, and 8 bases lay outside the gene matches. The chain's CDR3 is CATDRGPFSGANVLTF. CDR3 nucleotides: TGTGCCACTGACAGGGGACCCTTCTCTGGGGCCAACGTCCTGACTTTC.

The CDR3 nucleotides are TGTGCCAGCAGCTTTATTTCAGGGGGCACAGATACGCAGTATTTT. This codes for CASSFISGGTDTQYF. The gene calls are TRBV7-9 and TRBJ2-3, with D possibly matching TRBD1 (6 bases). The CDR3 runs 15 residues. Trimming left V 3 bases short and J 1 base short, with 11 bases between. Germline V lookup: CDR1 SEHNR, CDR2 FQNEAQ (reference sequence).

This clonotype showed up just a few times. This chain joins TRBV12-3 or TRBV12-4 and TRBJ1-6; D is possibly TRBD1 (6 bases). There are 14 residues in the CDR3. V lost 4 bases and J lost 9, with 13 bases in between. The CDR3 spells CASSSDRTRSPLHF. CDR3 DNA: TGTGCCAGCAGTTCCGACAGGACACGTTCACCCCTCCACTTT.

The chain links TRBV14 to TRBJ2-3; D not resolved. This CDR3 has 16 amino acids. Trimming took 1 base from V and 4 from J, leaving 15 bases between them. Germline lookup yields CDR1 SGHDN and CDR2 FVKESK. CDR3: CASSQVGIIGADTQYF. The CDR3 region has the DNA TGTGCCAGCAGCCAAGTGGGGATAATAGGTGCAGATACGCAGTATTTT.

The sample holds a few counts of this clonotype. This chain joins TRBV10-1 and TRBJ2-1; TRBD1 matches at 7 bases. The CDR3 runs to 15 residues. J lost 2 bases, V lost 3 bases, and 4 bases had no gene match. Germline CDR1 reads WNHNN; CDR2 reads SYGVQD (reference sequence). The CDR3 DNA reads TGCGCCAGCAGTGAAACAGGGGAACCCTACAATGAGCAGTTCTTC. Its protein product is CASSETGEPYNEQFF.

The chain is built from TRBV12-3 or TRBV12-4 and TRBJ2-3; D not resolved. V dropped 1 base and J dropped 2 bases, with 10 bases sitting between them. The CDR3 runs 15 residues. The DNA for the CDR3 is TGTGCCAGCAGTTTAGGTGGGATGCTCACAGATACGCAGTATTTT. Translating gives CASSLGGMLTDTQYF.

This clonotype has a handful of counts. V gene TRBV12-3 or TRBV12-4 combines with J gene TRBJ1-5; D is perhaps TRBD1 (5 bases). V was trimmed by 5 bases and J by 10 bases, leaving 15 bases between them. The CDR3 covers 13 residues. The CDR3 DNA reads as TGTGCCAGCAGTGATCTCCGGGACCACCCCCAGCATTTT. Amino acids: CASSDLRDHPQHF.

The V gene is TRBV15, the J gene TRBJ2-1; D remains unclear. Germline-derived CDR1 and CDR2 are LNHNV and YYDKDF (reference sequence). The V and J ends lost 6 bases and 8 bases respectively, with 8 bases between them. CDR3 length: 11 residues. CDR3 amino acids: CATRSSDEQFF. The CDR3 region has the DNA TGTGCCACCAGGAGTTCGGATGAGCAGTTCTTC.

The gene calls are TRBV15 and TRBJ2-1, with D tentatively TRBD2 (6 bases). This CDR3 contains 14 residues. Germline V lookup: CDR1 LNHNV, CDR2 YYDKDF (reference sequence). V dropped 8 bases and J dropped 5 bases, with 16 bases sitting between them. Written as DNA, the CDR3 is TGTGCCACCGGAGCCGCGGGACTGAACAATGAGCAGTTCTTC. Amino acids: CATGAAGLNNEQFF.

This clonotype was seen only a few times. The chain is built from TRBV27 and TRBJ1-1; D gene uncertain. Germline V lookup: CDR1 MNHEY, CDR2 SMNVEV (reference sequence). Trimming pared 3 bases from V and 4 bases from J, leaving 15 bases between. This CDR3 region has 15 residues. The DNA of the CDR3 is TGTGCCAGCAGTTTTGGCGGGGATTACTTCACTGAAGCTTTCTTT. It yields the protein CASSFGGDYFTEAFF.

V and J are TRBV12-3 or TRBV12-4 and TRBJ1-4; possible D gene TRBD1, 5 bases. This CDR3 region has 14 residues. Trimming shortened V by 6 bases and J by 4 bases, and 12 bases separated the two germline ends. DNA for the CDR3: TGTGCCAGCAGCGGGGGGATCCGTAATGAAAAACTGTTTTTT. This sequence encodes CASSGGIRNEKLFF.

This clonotype has a handful of counts. This chain connects TRBV20-1 to TRBJ2-7; 11 nucleotides align to TRBD2. J lost 0 bases, V lost 5 bases, and 6 bases had no gene match. Germline V gene lookup returns CDR1 DFQATT and CDR2 SNEGSKA (reference sequence). CDR3 size: 15 residues. The CDR3 loop is CSAYSGTSGSYEQYF. The DNA for the CDR3 is TGCAGTGCTTACTCCGGGACTAGCGGCTCCTACGAGCAGTACTTC.

This clonotype was detected a few times. This sequence joins TRBV18 and TRBJ2-7; 7 bases align to TRBD1. V was pared by 6 bases and J by 6 bases, with 11 bases of the junction left unmatched. Per germline, CDR1 KGHSH and CDR2 LQKENI. This CDR3 has 14 residues. The CDR3, as DNA: TGTGCCAGCTCGGCCGGGACAGAACAGTTCGAGCAGTACTTC. This encodes CASSAGTEQFEQYF.

The V call is TRBV5-1, the J call TRBJ2-2, with D possibly being TRBD1 or TRBD2 (5 bases each). Per the germline V gene, CDR1 is SGHRS and CDR2 is YFSETQ. Trimming took off 4 bases at V and 2 bases at J, with 15 bases between the two ends. The CDR3 length is 16 residues. CDR3 DNA sequence: TGCGCCAGCAGCGGCACCGGGGCCCTTAACACCGGGGAGCTGTTTTTT. This encodes CASSGTGALNTGELFF.

V and J are TRBV3-1 and TRBJ2-7; D tentatively fits TRBD1 or TRBD2 (7 bases each). The CDR3 totals 16 residues. Per the germline V gene, CDR1 is LGHDT and CDR2 is YNNKEL (reference sequence). V dropped 4 bases and J dropped 4 bases, with 20 bases sitting between them. The CDR3: CASSLLSGRGQYEQYF. CDR3 nucleotides: TGTGCCAGCAGCCTTCTCTCGGGGAGGGGGCAGTACGAGCAGTACTTC.